The T cell receptor beta chain under discussion was sequenced for a study of T cells in Graves' hyperthyroidism and ophthalmopathy. Broader study findings: Blood held most thyroid clonotypes expanded above 0.001 frequency.

The V end was cut by 4 bases, the J end by 9 bases, with 24 bases between. The CDR3 length is 16 residues. Germline CDR1 LGHDT, CDR2 YNNKEL (reference sequence). Ten or more counts support this clonotype. The target antigen is unknown. Hyperthyroidism was newly diagnosed in patients aged 18 to 65 (duration under 2 months). Blood from later-ophthalmopathy patients was taken at first hyperthyroidism diagnosis. TCR beta CDR3 sequences were amplified from RNA transcripts. A first-round RT-PCR of the TCR CDR3 used the HTBI primer set. TCRdb passed the multiplex PCR reads through MiXCR, listing each CDR3 protein once. Of some 600,000 distinct CDR3 sequences in the sample, approximately 15% were seen once.

The chain couples TRBV3-1 to TRBJ2-5; possible D gene TRBD1, 6 bases. The receptor was derived from a woman aged 30 to 39 with Graves' hyperthyroidism that later progressed to Graves' ophthalmopathy. Sequencing used blood. CDR3 in amino acids: CASSPAQGLGQGAQYF. The CDR3 DNA follows: TGTGCCAGCAGCCCAGCGCAGGGGCTGGGCCAAGGGGCCCAGTACTTC.